Listed below are T cell receptor beta chains from one sample, sequenced in a study of CD8 T cells in ankylosing spondylitis. A single record per CDR3 protein comes from TCRdb applying MiXCR to the 5' RACE reads. The table lists 45,000 to 60,000 distinct CDR3 sequences, about 7% of them singletons. Sequences were obtained from blood, either unsorted or a sorted T cell fraction (not recorded which). All receptors derive from a female donor with ankylosing spondylitis or in good health (not recorded which). CDR3s include the opening cysteine and the closing phenylalanine or tryptophan. A D gene is named only where the DNA matches it firmly. Size is omitted from some rows. Given values are once, few, many or a class for expanded clones.

j_gene	v_gene	abundance	d_gene	CDR3nt	CDR3aa
TRBJ1-2	TRBV29-1	-	-	TGCAGCGTTGAGTCCCCAGGGGAAGGCTACACCTTC	CSVESPGEGYTF
TRBJ2-1	TRBV7-2	-	TRBD2	TGTGCCAGCAGCTTACTAGCGGGGGTAAATGAGCAGTTCTTC	CASSLLAGVNEQFF
TRBJ1-1	TRBV5-1	many	-	TGCGCCAGCAGCTCCGGGCCCCAGGCCCCTGAAGCTTTCTTT	CASSSGPQAPEAFF
TRBJ1-1	TRBV4-3	many	-	TGCGCCAGCAGCCAAGATGGGAGCATGAACACTGAAGCTTTCTTT	CASSQDGSMNTEAFF
TRBJ2-1	TRBV19	-	-	TGTGCCAGTAGTATAAGGGGGGTAGGAGACAATGAGCAGTTCTTC	CASSIRGVGDNEQFF
TRBJ2-3	TRBV5-1	many	-	TGCGCCAGCAGCTTGCCCCTCGAGGGGGTAGATACGCAGTATTTT	CASSLPLEGVDTQYF
TRBJ2-2	TRBV11-3	-	TRBD1	TGTGCCAGCAGCTTATATCAGGGACAGTCGAACACCGGGGAGCTGTTTTTT	CASSLYQGQSNTGELFF
TRBJ1-5	TRBV9	few	-	TGTGCCAGCAGCCTTGGATTCGGGGCTGGGCAGCCCCAGCATTTT	CASSLGFGAGQPQHF
TRBJ2-5	TRBV12-5	many	-	TGTGCTAGTGGTTTAGGCAGAGAAAGGCTAGCGACCCAGTACTTC	CASGLGRERLATQYF
TRBJ2-2	TRBV7-9	many	-	TGTGCCAGCAGCATTACCCCGGGGTCTCCCACCGGGGAGCTGTTTTTT	CASSITPGSPTGELFF
TRBJ1-1	TRBV27	many	TRBD1	TGTGCCAGCACGGACAGGGGGAACACTGAAGCTTTCTTT	CASTDRGNTEAFF
TRBJ2-5	TRBV7-9	many	-	TGTGCCAGCAGCTTTCAGGGAGCGTTTAGAGAGACCCAGTACTTC	CASSFQGAFRETQYF
TRBJ1-2	TRBV27	many	-	TGTGCCAGCAGTTCAATCACGTCTGGGGGAGCTAACTATGGCTACACCTTC	CASSSITSGGANYGYTF